This T cell receptor (beta chain) was identified in a study of cytomegalovirus exposure and HLA in healthy donors. Across the study: HLA-typed donors contributed approximately 92 million unique TCRs, which were held in an early data release.

On this clone: No antigen is known for it.

Findings and limits, study-wide: TCR beta chains associated with HLA were, in a later analysis, more clonally expanded than equally common others. A later analysis reportedly found fewer N-insertions in an Asian-associated ancestry cluster than the roughly 700-donor mean. Sequencing likely caused a cluster of highly shared sequence variants.

Primers for the PCR totalled 60 Vbeta and 13 Jbeta. Repertoires were generated with immunoSEQ multiplex PCR, while TCRdb's copy carries only in-frame clones and drops some. The sample has roughly 97,000 clones; 73% are singletons. Germline assignment: CDR1 SGDLS and CDR2 YYNGEE. This CDR3 is built from 15 residues. The junction had 0 bases not matched to a gene; V was cut back by 1 base and J by 2 bases. Material: PBMCs. The TCR originated in a man between 35 and 55 years old in good health and CMV-seronegative. The gene calls are TRBV9 and TRBJ1-6; 7 bases match TRBD1. The CDR3 region has the DNA TGTGCCAGCAGCGTACAGGGGGCCTATAATTCACCCCTCCACTTT. It is translated as CASSVQGAYNSPLHF.